This TCR beta chain was profiled in a study of graft-versus-host responses after intestinal transplantation. Background on the study: Among the recipients, transplants were multivisceral, liver-intestinal, or isolated intestinal. For around three years after anti-thymocyte globulin induction, all recipients took tacrolimus and steroids. Study results and caveats: In recipient marrow, GvH clones were found, and some appeared first in ileum or blood. An association linked early post-transplant HvG declines with peak circulating GvH clone levels.

On this clone itself: What it recognizes is unknown.

Per the germline V gene, CDR1 is MRHNA and CDR2 is SNTAGT. The V end lost 5 bases, the J end lost 2 bases, and 16 bases lay between the germline ends. There are 16 residues in the CDR3. Generated by immunoSEQ multiplex PCR, the TCRdb table keeps only in-frame clones and is missing some. Of some 90,000 clones listed, just under 95% are singletons. This clonotype was obtained from a human donor who received an intestinal transplant. The genes are TRBV6-4 and TRBJ2-4, with TRBD1 as a possible D gene (7 bases). Here the sequenced sample was unstimulated CD8+ T cells sorted from spleen or lymph node cells, taken before intestinal transplant. The DNA for the CDR3 is TGTGCCAGCAGTCCCCAGGGGGGTGAGTCCAAAAACATTCAGTACTTC. It codes for CASSPQGGESKNIQYF.